This TCR beta chain was profiled in a study of metastatic and nonmetastatic thyroid tumors. Study context: Comparative analysis of repertoires was undertaken across blood and tumor or nodule tissue obtained from malignant and benign thyroid patients.

Study-wide results and limits: Significantly higher TCR beta diversity was reportedly seen in malignant thyroid tumors than benign nodules, in blood and tumor.

How the authors handled the data: Using the CDR3 differences seen across clinicopathological groups, the authors built a distant-metastasis classifier for papillary thyroid cancer, which was meant to discriminate distant-metastatic patients. TCRdb recomputed clones from the PCR reads via MiXCR. The V and J calls here are based on TCRdb, not the publication. This sample carries about 33,000 clones, roughly a sixth of them seen once, and the ten largest clones take around 12%. This clone is medium-sized in the sample. The antigen remains unidentified. All patients were untreated before thyroid surgery. CDR1 is MRHNA, CDR2 SNTAGT, per germline. The CDR3 is 13 amino acids. Trimming shortened V by 2 bases and J by 2 bases, and 4 bases separated the two germline ends.

This TCR was sampled from a male donor with papillary thyroid cancer or a benign thyroid nodule (not recorded which). Some clones in this sample may be carry-over from other donors' samples. The rearrangement uses TRBV6-4 and TRBJ2-1; D remains ambiguous. The sample taken for sequencing was blood. CDR3 in DNA: TGTGCCAGCAGTGACGACACCTACAATGAGCAGTTCTTC. This encodes CASSDDTYNEQFF.